A selection of T cell receptor beta chains follows, all from one sample in a study of shared clonotypes between healthy human individuals. Some clones are missing from TCRdb's copy, which holds only in-frame ones; the method was immunoSEQ multiplex PCR. In the table there are about 2.2 million clones, 85% to 95% of which are singletons. Material: naive CD8+ T cells from PBMCs. These receptors all come from a man aged 18 to 35 in good health. Some clones in this sample may be carry-over from other donors' samples. Both conserved end residues are part of each CDR3. A D gene is named only where the DNA matches it firmly. Clone size appears in some rows only: once, few, many, or a class for an expanded clone.

cdr3_aa,cdr3_nt,d_call,v_call,clone_size,j_call
CASSDRGFLLIAFF,TGTGCCAGCAGTGACCGGGGATTCCTGTTAATTGCTTTCTTT,.,TRBV2,.,TRBJ1-1
CASSFDAGDNYNEQFF,TGTGCCAGCAGCTTCGACGCGGGAGATAACTACAATGAGCAGTTCTTC,TRBD2,TRBV7-3,.,TRBJ2-1
CASRIVQGADEQYF,TGTGCCAGCAGGATCGTACAGGGGGCGGACGAGCAGTACTTC,TRBD1,TRBV27,once,TRBJ2-7
CASSLVQGLNEKLFF,TGTGCCAGCAGCTTGGTTCAGGGCCTAAATGAAAAACTGTTTTTT,.,TRBV7-9,.,TRBJ1-4
CASSPVGGDTQYF,TGTGCCAGCAGCCCCGTAGGGGGCGATACGCAGTATTTT,TRBD1,TRBV7-9,.,TRBJ2-3
CASSSGRNTEAFF,TGTGCCAGCAGCTCCGGGAGGAACACTGAAGCTTTCTTT,.,TRBV7-9,.,TRBJ1-1
CSVEFVGVANYGYTF,TGCAGCGTTGAATTTGTGGGGGTAGCTAACTATGGCTACACCTTC,.,TRBV29-1,.,TRBJ1-2
CASSPGGLSLETQYF,TGTGCCAGCAGTCCGGGAGGGTTGTCTCTAGAGACCCAGTACTTC,TRBD2,TRBV25-1,.,TRBJ2-5
CASSPRGTNGYTF,TGTGCCAGCAGTCCTCGCGGGACAAATGGCTACACCTTC,.,TRBV28,.,TRBJ1-2
CASSINLEGEQYF,TGTGCCAGTAGTATTAATTTGGAGGGGGAGCAGTACTTC,.,TRBV19,.,TRBJ2-7
CASSLARNHEQYF,TGTGCCAGCAGTTTGGCCAGAAACCACGAGCAGTACTTC,.,TRBV27,.,TRBJ2-7
CASTPPRRGPTYEQYF,TGTGCCAGCACCCCCCCCCGGAGGGGCCCAACCTACGAGCAGTACTTC,.,TRBV5-6,.,TRBJ2-7
CASSLSGGSYEQYF,TGTGCCAGCAGTTTATCCGGCGGATCCTACGAGCAGTACTTC,.,TRBV27,.,TRBJ2-7
CASSFGLDDYYNEQFF,TGTGCCAGCAGCTTCGGACTGGACGATTACTACAATGAGCAGTTCTTC,.,TRBV11-2,once,TRBJ2-1
CAWSPTSYEQYF,TGTGCCTGGAGTCCGACTAGTTACGAGCAGTACTTC,.,TRBV30,.,TRBJ2-7
CASSVASIGGYEQYF,TGTGCCAGCAGCGTAGCTTCGATCGGGGGCTACGAGCAGTACTTC,.,TRBV9,.,TRBJ2-7
CASSPTGNYGYTF,TGTGCCAGCAGCCCGACTGGAAACTATGGCTACACCTTC,.,TRBV5-6,.,TRBJ1-2
CASSLVGLAEVTDTQYF,TGCGCCAGCAGCTTGGTGGGACTAGCGGAGGTTACAGATACGCAGTATTTT,TRBD2,TRBV5-1,.,TRBJ2-3
CASSLVLAGGYEQYF,TGTGCCAGCAGCTTAGTATTAGCGGGAGGTTACGAGCAGTACTTC,TRBD2,TRBV7-2,.,TRBJ2-7
CASSELAIYEQYF,TGTGCCAGCAGCGAACTAGCGATCTACGAGCAGTACTTC,TRBD2,TRBV7-6,.,TRBJ2-7
CASSPNRLAGNYEQYF,TGTGCCAGCAGCCCCAATCGGCTAGCGGGAAACTACGAGCAGTACTTC,TRBD2,TRBV7-9,.,TRBJ2-7
CASSRGLDNEQFF,TGTGCCAGCAGCCGGGGACTTGACAATGAGCAGTTCTTC,.,TRBV9,few,TRBJ2-1
CSARGSGDYGYTF,TGCAGCGCCCGGGGCTCCGGGGACTATGGCTACACCTTC,.,TRBV29-1,.,TRBJ1-2
CASSRGNEQYF,TGTGCCAGCAGTCGGGGTAACGAGCAGTACTTC,.,TRBV27,.,TRBJ2-7
CASSSGGSETKNIQYF,TGTGCCAGCAGTTCAGGAGGGAGTGAAACCAAAAACATTCAGTACTTC,.,TRBV28,.,TRBJ2-4
CASSWGHAIGEQYF,TGTGCCAGCAGTTGGGGACATGCTATCGGCGAGCAGTACTTC,.,TRBV27,.,TRBJ2-7
CSVFLTEAFF,TGCAGCGTTTTTCTCACTGAAGCTTTCTTT,.,TRBV29-1,.,TRBJ1-1
CASSRGDYNEQFF,TGTGCCAGTAGTAGGGGGGACTACAATGAGCAGTTCTTC,.,TRBV19,.,TRBJ2-1